Listed here is a single TCR beta chain. The sample is drawn from a study of T cell changes during pregnancy in multiple sclerosis. Only in-frame clones appear in the TCRdb table, and some are missing; sequencing was by immunoSEQ multiplex PCR. This sample has about 80,000 clones, with less than 95% found just once. There are 14 residues in the CDR3. V shed 5 bases and J shed 8 bases, with 15 bases lying between them. The germline V gene encodes CDR1 PRHDT and CDR2 FYEKMQ (reference sequence). The source is a female donor with multiple sclerosis, enrolled in a pregnancy study. Sample: peripheral blood, taken in the third trimester of pregnancy. V is TRBV13 and J is TRBJ1-4, with D hard to call. The CDR3 coding sequence is TGTGCCAGCAGCGGCCGCGACATAAGGGAAAAACTGTTTTTT. Translating gives CASSGRDIREKLFF. The variable domain in full, completed from reference TRBV13 and TRBJ1-4, reads AAGVIQSPRHLIKEKRETATLKCYPIPRHDTVYWYQQGPGQDPQFLISFYEKMQSDKGSIPDRFSAQQFSDYHSELNMSSLELGDSALYFCASSGRDIREKLFFGSGTQLSVL.